This T cell receptor beta chain was profiled in a study of control samples from healthy donors and cancer patients. Data came from immunoSEQ multiplex PCR; TCRdb stores just in-frame clones and leaves some out. The sample holds about 120,000 clones; around 94% are singletons and the top ten take approximately 0.58%. This CDR3 has 16 residues. CDR1 and CDR2 from the germline V gene are SGDLS and YYNGEE. Trimming pared 1 base from V and 5 bases from J, leaving 16 bases between. The chain couples TRBV9 to TRBJ2-1; D might be TRBD1 (6 bases). The receptor's source is a man at least 80 years old with head and neck cancer. The sequenced sample was PBMCs. CDR3 region: CASSVYLGGTDNEQFF. DNA of the CDR3: TGTGCCAGCAGCGTATACTTAGGGGGTACGGACAATGAGCAGTTCTTC.